Below are 26 T cell receptor beta chains sequenced from a single sample in a study of CD8+CD57+ T cells in acquired aplastic anemia listed by TCRdb under 2018. Sequencing relied on an Illumina HiSeq 2000. Genomic DNA was used as template for profiling of TCR beta VDJ combinations and CDR3 sequences. TCRdb trimmed the raw reads at Q25, called clones with MiXCR and kept productive beta chains. Rows with one shared CDR3 protein collapse into an entry with the most common genes and DNA. Across this sample there are approximately 220,000 distinct CDR3 sequences, with less than 60% seen only once. The top ten clonotypes cover 15% to 20% of the sample. Patients chosen for sequencing had shown expansion of CD8+CD57+ cells by flow cytometry. The source material was sorted CD4+, CD8+, or CD8+CD57+ T cells (not recorded which) from PBMCs. These receptors originate from a human donor with aplastic anemia.

This sequence joins TRBV19 and TRBJ1-6; 9 nucleotides agree with TRBD1. The junction had 8 bases not matched to a gene; V was cut back by 7 bases and J by 10 bases. Germline V gives CDR1 LNHDA, CDR2 SQIVND (reference sequence). The CDR3 covers 14 residues. CDR3 in DNA: TGTGCCAGTACCGGGACAGGGTTCCGCTCACCCCTCCACTTT. Its translation is CASTGTGFRSPLHF.

This clonotype was counted ten times or more. The rearrangement links TRBV9 to TRBJ2-7, with 12 bases identical to TRBD1. V was clipped by 2 bases and J by 7 bases; unmatched bases: 7. The CDR3 is made up of 15 amino acids. The germline CDR1 and CDR2 sequences are SGDLS and YYNGEE. CDR3 protein: CASSVQGQGAKEQYF. Here the CDR3 DNA reads TGTGCCAGCAGCGTCCAGGGACAGGGGGCGAAGGAGCAGTACTTC.

This clonotype was found a few times. This sequence joins TRBV19 and TRBJ2-7, with D hard to call. Germline-derived CDR1 and CDR2 are LNHDA and SQIVND (reference sequence). The CDR3 runs to 13 residues. V dropped 4 bases and J dropped 10 bases, with 17 bases sitting between them. Here the CDR3 DNA reads TGTGCCAGTAGTACGTCCCTAGGTGCCGAACAGTACTTC. Residues: CASSTSLGAEQYF.

A remark on this clonotype: One junction end disagrees with the germline gene, perhaps due to a read error. The V gene is TRBV24-1, the J gene TRBJ2-7; 10 bases are shared with TRBD1. The CDR3 loop spans 17 amino acids. Germline V gives CDR1 KGHDR, CDR2 SFDVKD. CDR3 sequence: CATSDASGQGSSYEQNF. In nucleotides, the CDR3 is TGTGCCACCAGTGATGCCTCGGGACAGGGGAGCTCCTACGAGCAGAACTTC.

This clonotype was counted ten times or more. The CDR3 is CASSQEIVGSNQPQHF. The CDR3 nucleotides read TGTGCCAGCAGCCAAGAAATAGTCGGTAGCAATCAGCCCCAGCATTTT. The chain links TRBV4-2 to TRBJ1-5; D gene ambiguous. With 0 bases removed from V and 0 bases from J, the gap between germline ends came to 9 bases. The CDR3 has 16 amino acids. The germline CDR1 and CDR2 sequences are LGHNA and YNFKEQ.

The CDR3 here is CASSWDPGTGGAGPAYEQYF. The CDR3 nucleotides read TGTGCCAGCAGCTGGGACCCCGGGACAGGGGGCGCGGGGCCTGCCTACGAGCAGTACTTC. The chain recombines TRBV7-9 with TRBJ2-7; the match to TRBD1 covers 12 bases. V dropped 4 bases and J dropped 2; count of bases not matched to a gene: 18. CDR3 length: 20 residues. Germline V lookup: CDR1 SEHNR, CDR2 FQNEAQ (reference sequence).

This clonotype appeared many times. The J gene is TRBJ1-4, the V gene TRBV5-1; TRBD1 matches 8 bases. Looked up from germline, CDR1 is SGHRS and CDR2 is YFSETQ. The CDR3 totals 14 residues. The V gene end was trimmed by 4 bases and the J gene end by 7 bases; junction bases not matched to a gene: 6. CDR3 DNA: TGCGCCAGCAGCGAGGACAGGGCAGGTGAAAAACTGTTTTTT. Translated, it gives CASSEDRAGEKLFF.

The table lists this clonotype with many counts. The chain recombines TRBV10-3 with TRBJ1-3, with 9 bases that match TRBD1. The junction had 4 bases not matched to a gene; V was cut back by 4 bases and J by 0 bases. CDR1 is ENHRY and CDR2 is SYGVKD in the germline V gene. This CDR3 spans 16 amino acids. The CDR3 DNA reads TGTGCCATCAGTGGCGGGACAGGGTCCTCTGGAAACACCATATATTTT. This translates into CAISGGTGSSGNTIYF.

This clonotype was seen many times. The V gene is TRBV2, the J gene TRBJ1-2; D is unresolved. The CDR3 contains 11 residues. Trimming took off 7 bases at V and 8 bases at J, with 11 bases between the two ends. Germline V gene sequence: CDR1 SNHLY, CDR2 FYNNEI. This CDR3 reads CASTQLRGYTF. In nucleotides, the CDR3 is TGTGCCAGCACGCAATTAAGGGGCTACACCTTC.

The chain links TRBV7-6 to TRBJ2-3, with 7 bases identical to TRBD1. Germline V gene lookup returns CDR1 SGHVS and CDR2 FNYEAQ. V lost 5 bases and J lost 8; bases outside the gene matches: 7. The CDR3 extends over 13 amino acids. The CDR3 coding sequence is TGTGCCAGCAGCGCCAGACAGGGCGGTACGCAGTATTTT. Translated: CASSARQGGTQYF.

This chain joins TRBV7-2 and TRBJ1-5; D is ambiguous. Trimming shortened V by 5 bases and J by 4 bases, and 9 bases separated the two germline ends. Germline values: CDR1 SGHTA, CDR2 FQGNSA. The CDR3 has 13 residues. In DNA form, the CDR3 reads TGTGCCAGCAGCCCCTCAGTTAATCAGCCCCAGCATTTT. Its protein product is CASSPSVNQPQHF.

This clonotype was seen at least ten times. The gene calls are TRBV6-1 and TRBJ2-7; tentative D call: TRBD2 (5 bases). In germline, CDR1 is MNHNS, CDR2 SASEGT. V was shortened by 6 bases and J by 3 bases, with 12 bases between the two germline ends. The CDR3 sequence is 13 residues long. The CDR3 loop is CASRGRVVYEQYF. Here the CDR3 DNA reads TGTGCCAGCAGGGGGAGAGTGGTCTACGAGCAGTACTTC.

The V gene is TRBV2, the J gene TRBJ2-1, with 9 bases aligning to TRBD2. V dropped 6 bases and J dropped 9; count of bases not matched to a gene: 3. There are 12 residues in the CDR3. Germline loops: CDR1 SNHLY, CDR2 FYNNEI. DNA of the CDR3: TGTGCCAGCAGGCAAGCGGGGGGTGAGCAGTTCTTC. Translating it yields CASRQAGGEQFF.

The chain's CDR3 is CASSFSAGTGDSPLHF. For the CDR3, the DNA is TGTGCCAGCAGCTTTTCCGCCGGGACAGGTGATTCACCCCTCCACTTT. The chain links TRBV5-5 to TRBJ1-6, with 8 bases matching TRBD1. V lost 2 bases and J lost 8; bases outside the gene matches: 9. CDR3 length: 16 amino acids. Per the germline V gene, CDR1 is SGHKS and CDR2 is YYEKEE (reference sequence).

Comments on this clonotype: A single base separates this from a much larger clone, so it may be a read error. The gene calls are TRBV5-1 and TRBJ2-7; 7 nucleotides match TRBD2. This CDR3 contains 15 residues. The junction had 6 bases not matched to a gene; V was cut back by 1 base and J by 2 bases. The V gene's germline CDR1 is SGHRS and CDR2 YFSETQ. CDR3 in DNA: TGCGCCAGCAGCTTGTCTCAGGGAGGGACCTACGAGCAGTACTTC. Protein: CASSLSQGGTYEQYF. Supplemented by reference TRBV5-1 and TRBJ2-7, the full variable domain reads KAGVTQTPRYLIKTRGQQVTLSCSPISGHRSVSWYQQTPGQGLQFLFEYFSETQRNKGNFPGRFSGRQFSNSRSEMNVSTLELGDSALYLCASSLSQGGTYEQYFGPGTRLTVT.

This clonotype was counted at least ten times. J is TRBJ2-7 and V is TRBV6-6, with 9 bases that match TRBD1. CDR3 length equals 14 residues. J lost 9 bases, V lost 5 bases, and 11 bases had no gene match. Germline CDR1 is MNHNY and CDR2 is SVGAGI (reference sequence). CDR3 protein: CASSHSRDRDSQYF. CDR3 coding DNA: TGTGCCAGCAGTCACAGCCGGGACAGGGATTCGCAGTACTTC.

This CDR3 is CATSSRTSGGAVGYNEQFF. In DNA form, the CDR3 reads TGTGCCACCAGCAGCCGGACTAGCGGGGGGGCCGTAGGTTACAATGAGCAGTTCTTC. This chain uses TRBV15 with TRBJ2-1; TRBD2 matches 15 bases. Trimming at V came to 3 bases and at J to 4 bases, leaving 10 bases not matched to a gene. The CDR3 runs 19 residues. Per germline, CDR1 LNHNV and CDR2 YYDKDF (reference sequence). The full variable domain, in which reference TRBV15 and TRBJ2-1 provide the parts outside the CDR3, is DAMVIQNPRYQVTQFGKPVTLSCSQTLNHNVMYWYQQKSSQAPKLLFHYYDKDFNNEADTPDNFQSRRPNTSFCFLDIRSPGLGDTAMYLCATSSRTSGGAVGYNEQFFGPGTRLTVL.

This clonotype was found many times. In nucleotides, the CDR3 is TGTGCCAGTGTAACCTCAGGGACAGGCCAAGGCTACACCTTC. This codes for CASVTSGTGQGYTF. The chain employs TRBV12-3 or TRBV12-4 and TRBJ1-2; TRBD1 agrees at 8 bases. Trimming at V came to 9 bases and at J to 8 bases, leaving 14 bases not matched to a gene. The CDR3 runs 14 residues.

This clonotype was found many times. The genes are TRBV7-8 and TRBJ2-7, with D perhaps assigned TRBD1 or TRBD2 (6 bases each). This CDR3 region has 15 residues. Germline V gives CDR1 SGHVS, CDR2 FQNEAQ. Trimming removed 3 bases at V and 3 bases at J, with 15 bases between. Written as DNA, the CDR3 is TGTGCCAGCAGCTTTAAAGGCGAGGGGGGCTACGAGCAGTACTTC. As protein: CASSFKGEGGYEQYF.

V is TRBV5-1 and J is TRBJ1-1, with 9 bases fitting TRBD1. The CDR3 is 16 amino acids. V trimming: 4 bases; J trimming: 1 base; junction bases outside the gene matches: 8. Per the germline V gene, CDR1 is SGHRS and CDR2 is YFSETQ. The CDR3: CASSGRDRARNTEAFF. As DNA, the CDR3 is TGCGCCAGCAGCGGCCGGGACAGGGCTCGGAACACTGAAGCTTTCTTT.

This clonotype has a count of ten or more. This rearrangement joins TRBV19 to TRBJ1-1, with 7 bases that match TRBD1. After removal of 10 bases from V and 1 base from J, the junction contained 9 bases not matched to a gene. The CDR3 is made up of 14 amino acids. Germline loops: CDR1 LNHDA, CDR2 SQIVND (reference sequence). The chain's CDR3 is CATERQGWNTEAFF. CDR3 sequence (DNA): TGTGCCACCGAACGACAGGGCTGGAACACTGAAGCTTTCTTT.

This clonotype was observed many times. This sequence joins TRBV5-1 and TRBJ1-1; TRBD1 agrees at 7 bases. Germline trimming cut 4 bases from V and 3 bases from J; bases unmatched to any gene: 0. The CDR3 length is 12 residues. The germline V gene encodes CDR1 SGHRS and CDR2 YFSETQ. The CDR3 loop reads CASSQGDTEAFF. Written as DNA, the CDR3 is TGCGCCAGCAGCCAGGGGGACACTGAAGCTTTCTTT.

This clonotype was observed a few times. The junction does not match germline at one end; this may be a read error. This chain connects TRBV5-1 to TRBJ1-1, with TRBD1 matching 11 bases. Per the germline V gene, CDR1 is SGHRS and CDR2 is YFSETQ. The CDR3 runs 13 residues. CDR3 residues: CASSLPGQGGAFF. CDR3 bases: TGTGCCAGCAGCTTACCGGGACAGGGGGGCGCTTTCTTT.

This clonotype was detected ten times or more. V is TRBV6-4 and J is TRBJ2-5; 9 bases match TRBD1. This CDR3 comprises 17 residues. V gave up 8 bases and J gave up 0 bases; unmatched junction bases: 13. Germline V gives CDR1 MRHNA, CDR2 SNTAGT. The CDR3 DNA reads as TGTGCCAGCCGGTGCCAGAGGACAGGGGTGTACCAAGAGACCCAGTACTTC. Protein: CASRCQRTGVYQETQYF.

This chain links TRBV24-1 with TRBJ2-3, with D possibly TRBD2 on 5 matching bases. V dropped 5 bases and J dropped 4 bases, with 15 bases sitting between them. From germline, CDR1 is KGHDR and CDR2 SFDVKD. The CDR3 length is 15 residues. The CDR3, as DNA: TGTGCCACCAGTGTCGATCCCTCCGGGGCAGATACGCAGTATTTT. Encoded protein: CATSVDPSGADTQYF.

This rearrangement joins TRBV25-1 to TRBJ2-1, with 8 bases aligning to TRBD1. Germline loops: CDR1 MGHDK, CDR2 SYGVNS. V shed 2 bases, J shed 11 bases, and the junction held 11 bases outside the gene matches. The CDR3 is 15 amino acids. Written as DNA, the CDR3 is TGTGCCAGCAGTGAACCAAAAGACAGGGGTAGTAAGCAGTTCTTC. Translating it yields CASSEPKDRGSKQFF.